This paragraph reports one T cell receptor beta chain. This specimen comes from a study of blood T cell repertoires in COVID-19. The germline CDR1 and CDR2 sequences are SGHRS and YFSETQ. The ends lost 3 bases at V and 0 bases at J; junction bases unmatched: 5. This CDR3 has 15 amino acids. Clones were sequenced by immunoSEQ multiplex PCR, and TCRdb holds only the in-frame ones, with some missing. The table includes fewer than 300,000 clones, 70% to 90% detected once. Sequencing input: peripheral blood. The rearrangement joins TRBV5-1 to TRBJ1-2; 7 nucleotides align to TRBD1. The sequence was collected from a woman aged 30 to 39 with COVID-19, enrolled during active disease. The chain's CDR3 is CASSSGTASNYGYTF. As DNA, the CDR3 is TGCGCCAGCAGCTCGGGGACAGCATCTAACTATGGCTACACCTTC. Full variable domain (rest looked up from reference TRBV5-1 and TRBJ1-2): KAGVTQTPRYLIKTRGQQVTLSCSPISGHRSVSWYQQTPGQGLQFLFEYFSETQRNKGNFPGRFSGRQFSNSRSEMNVSTLELGDSALYLCASSSGTASNYGYTFGSGTRLTVV.